Sequencing of this T cell receptor (beta chain) was carried out in a study of cytomegalovirus exposure and HLA in healthy donors. Of note for this clone: Its antigen remains unknown.

Study-level results: On later analysis, the bulk of CMV-associated TCR beta chains appeared to be HLA-restricted. Researchers catalogued some 160 TCR beta chains as cytomegalovirus-associated.

With V trimmed by 4 bases and J by 5 bases, 2 bases remained unmatched. Germline values: CDR1 LNHNV, CDR2 YYDKDF (reference sequence). The CDR3 sequence is 14 residues long. The PCR made use of 60 Vbeta and 13 Jbeta primers. Profiled with immunoSEQ multiplex PCR; TCRdb holds only in-frame clones, not every one. This sample has about 130,000 clones, with roughly 80% found just once. The chain combines TRBV15 with TRBJ2-5; 12 bases line up with TRBD2. The receptor was isolated from a man in his fifties in good health and CMV-seronegative. Input material: PBMCs. CDR3 region: CATSNLAGGETQYF. The CDR3 DNA reads as TGTGCCACCAGCAACCTAGCGGGGGGGGAGACCCAGTACTTC.